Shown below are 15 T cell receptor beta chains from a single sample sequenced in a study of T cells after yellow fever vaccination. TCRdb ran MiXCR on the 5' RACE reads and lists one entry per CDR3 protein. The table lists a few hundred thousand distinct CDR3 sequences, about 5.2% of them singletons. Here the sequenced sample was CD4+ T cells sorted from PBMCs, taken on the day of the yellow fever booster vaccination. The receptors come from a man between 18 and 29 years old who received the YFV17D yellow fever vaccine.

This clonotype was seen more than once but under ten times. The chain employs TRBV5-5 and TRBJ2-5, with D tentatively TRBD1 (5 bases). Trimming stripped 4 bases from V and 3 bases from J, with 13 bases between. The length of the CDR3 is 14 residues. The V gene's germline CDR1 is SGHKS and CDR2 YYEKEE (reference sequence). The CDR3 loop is CASSPSPREETQYF. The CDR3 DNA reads TGTGCCAGCAGCCCCTCCCCCAGGGAAGAGACCCAGTACTTC.

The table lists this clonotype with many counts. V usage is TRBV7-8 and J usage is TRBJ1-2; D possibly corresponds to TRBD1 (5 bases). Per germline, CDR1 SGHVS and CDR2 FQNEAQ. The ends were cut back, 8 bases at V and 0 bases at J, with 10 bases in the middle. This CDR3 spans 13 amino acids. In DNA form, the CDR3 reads TGTGCCAGCGGGGGATCTCCTAACTATGGCTACACCTTC. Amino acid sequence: CASGGSPNYGYTF.

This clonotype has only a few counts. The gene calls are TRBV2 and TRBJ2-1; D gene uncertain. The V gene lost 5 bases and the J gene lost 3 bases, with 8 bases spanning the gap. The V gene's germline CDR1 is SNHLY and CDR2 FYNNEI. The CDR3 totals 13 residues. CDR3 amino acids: CASSPDLYNEQFF. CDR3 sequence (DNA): TGTGCCAGCAGTCCCGACCTCTACAATGAGCAGTTCTTC. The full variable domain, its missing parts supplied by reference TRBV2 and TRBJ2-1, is EPEVTQTPSHQVTQMGQEVILRCVPISNHLYFYWYRQILGQKVEFLVSFYNNEISEKSEIFDDQFSVERPDGSNFTLKIRSTKLEDSAMYFCASSPDLYNEQFFGPGTRLTVL.

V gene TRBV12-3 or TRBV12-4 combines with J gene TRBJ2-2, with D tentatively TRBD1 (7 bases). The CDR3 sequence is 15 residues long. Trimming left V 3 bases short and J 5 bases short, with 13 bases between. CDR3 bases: TGTGCCAGCAGTTTTCAGGGGGGTACGACCGGGGAGCTGTTTTTT. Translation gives CASSFQGGTTGELFF.

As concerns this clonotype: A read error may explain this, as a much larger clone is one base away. CDR3 in amino acids: CASSSVTAGGTQYF. As DNA, the CDR3 is TGCGCCAGCAGCTCGGTAACTGCTGGGGGGACCCAGTACTTC. The chain employs TRBV5-1 and TRBJ2-5; either TRBD1 or TRBD2 may supply D (5 bases each). Germline V lookup: CDR1 SGHRS, CDR2 YFSETQ. The CDR3 consists of 14 residues. Between the trimmed V and J ends, which lost 3 bases and 7 bases, there was a span of 16 bases.

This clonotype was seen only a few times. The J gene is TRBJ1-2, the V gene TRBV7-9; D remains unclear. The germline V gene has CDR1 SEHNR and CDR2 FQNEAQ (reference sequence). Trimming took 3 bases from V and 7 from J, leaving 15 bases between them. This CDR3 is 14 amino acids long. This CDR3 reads CASSFGSQDSGYTF. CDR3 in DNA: TGTGCCAGCAGCTTCGGTTCGCAGGACTCTGGCTACACCTTC.

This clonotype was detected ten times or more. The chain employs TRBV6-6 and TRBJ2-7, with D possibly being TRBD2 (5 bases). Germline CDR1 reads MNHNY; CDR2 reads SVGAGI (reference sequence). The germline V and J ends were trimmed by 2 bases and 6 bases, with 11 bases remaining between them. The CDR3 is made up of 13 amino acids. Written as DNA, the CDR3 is TGTGCCAGCAGTTACCCAACTAGTGCCGAGCAGTACTTC. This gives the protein CASSYPTSAEQYF.

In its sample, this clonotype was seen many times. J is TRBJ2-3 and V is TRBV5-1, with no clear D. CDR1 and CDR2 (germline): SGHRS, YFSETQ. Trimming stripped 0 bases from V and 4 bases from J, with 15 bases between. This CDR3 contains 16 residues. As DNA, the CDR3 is TGCGCCAGCAGCTTGGGGAGACCTATAGGACCAGATACGCAGTATTTT. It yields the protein CASSLGRPIGPDTQYF.

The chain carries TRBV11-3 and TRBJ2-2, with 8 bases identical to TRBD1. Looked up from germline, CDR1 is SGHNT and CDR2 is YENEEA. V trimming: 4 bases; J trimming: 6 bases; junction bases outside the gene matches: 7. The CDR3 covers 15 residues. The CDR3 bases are TGTGCCAGCAGCTCCTGGACAGGGCCGCCCGGGGAGCTGTTTTTT. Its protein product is CASSSWTGPPGELFF.

CDR3 sequence: CASSLGLSTEAFF. The CDR3 nucleotides are TGCGCCAGCAGCTTGGGTCTGTCCACTGAAGCTTTCTTT. The rearrangement links TRBV5-1 to TRBJ1-1; D unresolved. The CDR3 loop spans 13 amino acids. The V end was cut by 0 bases, the J end by 4 bases, with 7 bases between. Germline V gene data show CDR1 as SGHRS and CDR2 as YFSETQ.

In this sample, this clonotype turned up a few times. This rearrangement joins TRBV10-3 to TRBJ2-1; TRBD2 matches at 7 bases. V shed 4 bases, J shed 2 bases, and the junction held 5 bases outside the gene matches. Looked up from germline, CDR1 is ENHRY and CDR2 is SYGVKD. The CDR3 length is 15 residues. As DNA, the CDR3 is TGTGCCATCAGTGGGTCTGGGGGGGCCTACAATGAGCAGTTCTTC. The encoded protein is CAISGSGGAYNEQFF.

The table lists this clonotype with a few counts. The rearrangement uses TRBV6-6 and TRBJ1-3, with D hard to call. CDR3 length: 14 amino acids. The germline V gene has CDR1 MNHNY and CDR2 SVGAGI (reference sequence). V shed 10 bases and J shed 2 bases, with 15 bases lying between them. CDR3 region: CAIPEMGTGNTIYF. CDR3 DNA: TGTGCCATCCCGGAGATGGGGACTGGAAACACCATATATTTT.

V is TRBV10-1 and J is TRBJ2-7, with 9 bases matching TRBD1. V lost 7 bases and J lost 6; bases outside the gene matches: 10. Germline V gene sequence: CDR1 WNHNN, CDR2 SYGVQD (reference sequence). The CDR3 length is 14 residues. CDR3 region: CASKDRDRACEQYF. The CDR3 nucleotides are TGCGCCAGCAAGGACCGGGACAGGGCATGCGAGCAGTACTTC.

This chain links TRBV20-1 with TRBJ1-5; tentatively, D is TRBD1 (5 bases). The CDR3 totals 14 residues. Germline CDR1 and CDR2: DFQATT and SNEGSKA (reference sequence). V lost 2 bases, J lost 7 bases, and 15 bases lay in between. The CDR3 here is CSARWGPGGQPQHF. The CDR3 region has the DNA TGCAGTGCTAGATGGGGCCCGGGAGGGCAGCCCCAGCATTTT.

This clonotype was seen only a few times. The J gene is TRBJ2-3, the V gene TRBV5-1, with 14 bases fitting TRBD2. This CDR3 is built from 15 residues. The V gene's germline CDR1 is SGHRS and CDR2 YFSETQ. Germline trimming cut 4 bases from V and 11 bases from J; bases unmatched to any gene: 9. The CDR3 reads CASSGGLAGGVVQYF. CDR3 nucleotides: TGCGCCAGCAGCGGAGGACTAGCGGGGGGAGTTGTGCAGTATTTT.